The text below deals with one T cell receptor (beta chain). This entry is derived from a study of blood T cell repertoires in COVID-19. Study-wide context: Researchers got acute and convalescent COVID-19 samples from the United States, Italy and Spain. Sources were T cells, B-cell-depleted T cells, or PBMCs; the material itself was cDNA or gDNA.

The length of the CDR3 is 16 residues. Germline trimming cut 0 bases from V and 6 bases from J; bases unmatched to any gene: 6. Germline CDR1 and CDR2: LGHNA and YSLEER. In the source study's methods: Reference gene primer amplification in the assay estimated nucleated cell counts. TCRdb's copy holds only in-frame clones and misses some; the assay was immunoSEQ multiplex PCR. V and J calls and clone size follow that table, whereas D and trimming were derived from the DNA. The repertoire holds about 270,000 clones, with approximately 80% as singletons. This clonotype was sampled from a woman aged 55-70 years with active or convalescent COVID-19. The chain has TRBV4-3 and TRBJ2-3, with TRBD2 identical over 10 bases. The specimen sequenced was peripheral blood. As DNA, the CDR3 is TGCGCCAGCAGCCAAGAAAGCGGGGGGGCAGCGGATACGCAGTATTTT. Translation gives CASSQESGGAADTQYF.